Ten or more counts support the clone carrying this TCR beta chain. Germline values: CDR1 LGHNA, CDR2 YNFKEQ. The J segment lost 3 bases and the V segment lost 2 bases, leaving 3 bases of the junction unmatched. The CDR3 loop spans 15 amino acids. The record originates from a study of CD8 T cells in ankylosing spondylitis. From the 5' RACE reads, TCRdb called clonotypes with MiXCR, one entry per CDR3 protein. This sample has some 240,000 distinct CDR3 sequences; around 25% occur once, and the top ten carry 0.5% to 0.65%. The sequenced sample was blood, either unsorted or a sorted T cell fraction (not recorded which). The clonotype was recovered from a male donor with ankylosing spondylitis or in good health (not recorded which). The gene calls are TRBV4-2 and TRBJ2-1, with 8 bases fitting TRBD2. Written as DNA, the CDR3 is TGTGCCAGCAGCCAATTAGCGGGACGCTACAATGAGCAGTTCTTC. Its translation is CASSQLAGRYNEQFF.